This is a list of T cell receptor beta chains from one sample in a study of cytomegalovirus exposure and HLA in healthy donors. Assay used: immunoSEQ multiplex PCR; TCRdb lists only in-frame clones, some missing. The sample lists under 150,000 clones, roughly 79% occurring once. The sequenced material came from PBMCs. The source of these receptors is a woman aged 45-59 years in good health and CMV-seronegative. CDR3s include the opening cysteine and the closing phenylalanine or tryptophan. The D gene is left open where the match is weak. A row's size may be missing; if present it is once, few, many or a size class.

V gene: TRBV7-6; clone size: .; J gene: TRBJ1-5; D gene: .; CDR3 protein: CASSLYHRYSNQPQHF; CDR3 DNA: TGTGCCAGCAGCCTCTACCACAGGTATAGCAATCAGCCCCAGCATTTT
V gene: TRBV5-6; clone size: .; J gene: TRBJ1-5; D gene: TRBD1; CDR3 protein: CASSSTGAGPLFNQPQHF; CDR3 DNA: TGTGCCAGCAGCTCGACAGGGGCCGGTCCCCTCTTCAATCAGCCCCAGCATTTT
V gene: TRBV15; clone size: once; J gene: TRBJ1-2; D gene: .; CDR3 protein: CATSRGGQFSNGYTF; CDR3 DNA: TGTGCCACCAGCCGGGGGGGGCAGTTCTCCAATGGCTACACCTTC
V gene: TRBV5-4; clone size: .; J gene: TRBJ2-3; D gene: TRBD2; CDR3 protein: CASSLPKREAPTDTQYF; CDR3 DNA: TGTGCCAGCAGCTTGCCCAAGCGGGAGGCTCCCACAGATACGCAGTATTTT
V gene: TRBV4-3; clone size: .; J gene: TRBJ2-7; D gene: TRBD1; CDR3 protein: CASSLAPTQGAPYEQYF; CDR3 DNA: TGCGCCAGCAGCCTAGCCCCAACCCAGGGGGCCCCCTACGAGCAGTACTTC
V gene: TRBV5-1; clone size: once; J gene: TRBJ2-1; D gene: .; CDR3 protein: CASSLGGGIEQFF; CDR3 DNA: TGCGCCAGCAGCTTGGGGGGCGGTATCGAGCAGTTCTTC
V gene: TRBV7-3; clone size: .; J gene: TRBJ1-3; D gene: .; CDR3 protein: CASSLDNSGNTIYF; CDR3 DNA: TGTGCCAGCAGCTTGGACAACTCTGGAAACACCATATATTTT
V gene: TRBV11-3; clone size: .; J gene: TRBJ1-2; D gene: .; CDR3 protein: CASSPDSQISYGYTF; CDR3 DNA: TGTGCCAGCAGCCCGGACAGTCAAATAAGTTATGGCTACACCTTC
V gene: TRBV4-3; clone size: few; J gene: TRBJ1-1; D gene: .; CDR3 protein: CASSTQTGPNTEAFF; CDR3 DNA: TGCGCCAGCAGCACCCAGACAGGTCCGAACACTGAAGCTTTCTTT
V gene: TRBV15; clone size: .; J gene: TRBJ1-2; D gene: TRBD1; CDR3 protein: CATSTELLQGPTNYGYTF; CDR3 DNA: TGTGCCACCAGCACGGAGCTGCTACAGGGGCCCACTAACTATGGCTACACCTTC
V gene: TRBV5-4; clone size: .; J gene: TRBJ1-1; D gene: TRBD1; CDR3 protein: CASSLAPSRGPNTEAFF; CDR3 DNA: TGTGCCAGCAGCTTGGCCCCATCAAGGGGGCCTAACACTGAAGCTTTCTTT
V gene: TRBV7-9; clone size: .; J gene: TRBJ1-1; D gene: TRBD1; CDR3 protein: CASSPDRGADTEAFF; CDR3 DNA: TGTGCCAGCAGCCCGGACAGGGGGGCGGACACTGAAGCTTTCTTT
V gene: TRBV5-1; clone size: few; J gene: TRBJ1-1; D gene: TRBD1; CDR3 protein: CASSLVQGVYTEAFF; CDR3 DNA: TGCGCCAGCAGCTTGGTACAGGGGGTTTACACTGAAGCTTTCTTT
V gene: TRBV4-1; clone size: .; J gene: TRBJ1-3; D gene: .; CDR3 protein: CASSQLPGGNTIYF; CDR3 DNA: TGCGCCAGCAGCCAATTACCAGGGGGAAACACCATATATTTT
V gene: TRBV5-1; clone size: few; J gene: TRBJ2-1; D gene: .; CDR3 protein: CASSSTPGLQNEQFF; CDR3 DNA: TGCGCCAGCAGCTCAACACCGGGACTGCAGAATGAGCAGTTCTTC
V gene: TRBV9; clone size: .; J gene: TRBJ2-6; D gene: .; CDR3 protein: CASSRSRQGAFFTGANVLTF; CDR3 DNA: TGTGCCAGCAGCAGGTCTAGGCAGGGTGCCTTTTTTACTGGGGCCAACGTCCTGACTTTC
V gene: TRBV25-1; clone size: .; J gene: TRBJ2-2; D gene: .; CDR3 protein: CVSTPTRNFPGELFF; CDR3 DNA: TGTGTCAGCACCCCGACAAGGAATTTCCCCGGGGAGCTGTTTTTT
V gene: TRBV5-1; clone size: few; J gene: TRBJ1-1; D gene: .; CDR3 protein: CASSLALGTEAFF; CDR3 DNA: TGCGCCAGCAGCTTGGCCCTCGGCACTGAAGCTTTCTTT
V gene: TRBV6-1; clone size: .; J gene: TRBJ2-5; D gene: .; CDR3 protein: CASTPSRETQYF; CDR3 DNA: TGTGCCAGCACCCCGAGTCGAGAGACCCAGTACTTC
V gene: TRBV2; clone size: .; J gene: TRBJ1-2; D gene: .; CDR3 protein: CASSEGATGPGSLPWVGNGYTF; CDR3 DNA: TGTGCCAGCAGTGAAGGGGCTACAGGGCCTGGTAGCCTTCCGTGGGTGGGAAATGGCTACACCTTC
V gene: TRBV7-9; clone size: .; J gene: TRBJ2-5; D gene: .; CDR3 protein: CASNEQGKSAETQYF; CDR3 DNA: TGTGCCAGCAACGAGCAGGGGAAAAGTGCAGAGACCCAGTACTTC
V gene: TRBV27; clone size: .; J gene: TRBJ2-2; D gene: TRBD1; CDR3 protein: CASRTRGSGELFF; CDR3 DNA: TGTGCCAGCAGAACCAGGGGGTCAGGGGAGCTGTTTTTT
V gene: TRBV19; clone size: .; J gene: TRBJ1-1; D gene: TRBD1; CDR3 protein: CASTPPGTGNTEAFF; CDR3 DNA: TGTGCCAGTACCCCCCCCGGGACAGGGAACACTGAAGCTTTCTTT
V gene: TRBV6-5; clone size: .; J gene: TRBJ1-1; D gene: .; CDR3 protein: CASSQTRAGTEAFF; CDR3 DNA: TGTGCCAGCAGTCAAACACGAGCGGGGACTGAAGCTTTCTTT